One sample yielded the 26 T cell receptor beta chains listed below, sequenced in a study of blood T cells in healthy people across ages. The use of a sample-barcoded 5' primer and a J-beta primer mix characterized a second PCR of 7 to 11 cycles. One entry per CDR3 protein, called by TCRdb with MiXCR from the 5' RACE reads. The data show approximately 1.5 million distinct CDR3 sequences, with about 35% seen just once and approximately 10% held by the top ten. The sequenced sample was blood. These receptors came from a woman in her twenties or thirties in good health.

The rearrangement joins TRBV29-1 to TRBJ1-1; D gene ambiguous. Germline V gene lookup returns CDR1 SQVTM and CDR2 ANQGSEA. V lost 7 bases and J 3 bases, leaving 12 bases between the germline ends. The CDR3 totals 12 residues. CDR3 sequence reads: CSALRRDTEAFF. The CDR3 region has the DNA TGCAGCGCCCTACGGAGGGACACTGAAGCTTTCTTT.

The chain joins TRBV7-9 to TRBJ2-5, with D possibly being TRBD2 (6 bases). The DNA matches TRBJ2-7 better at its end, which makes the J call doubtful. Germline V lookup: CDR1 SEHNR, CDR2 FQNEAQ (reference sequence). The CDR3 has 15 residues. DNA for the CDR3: TGTGCCAGCAGCATAGGGACTGTGGTAGGGGACGAGCAGTACTTC. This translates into CASSIGTVVGDEQYF.

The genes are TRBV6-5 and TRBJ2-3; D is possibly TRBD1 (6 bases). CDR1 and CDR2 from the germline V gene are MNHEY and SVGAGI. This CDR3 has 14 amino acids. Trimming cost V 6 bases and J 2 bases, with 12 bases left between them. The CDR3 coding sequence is TGTGCCAGCAGCAAACAGGGAGTCACAGATACGCAGTATTTT. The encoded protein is CASSKQGVTDTQYF.

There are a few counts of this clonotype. CDR3 nucleotide sequence: TGTGCCAGCTCTCGGACAGGGGATGAGGCAGATACGCAGTATTTT. It codes for CASSRTGDEADTQYF. The chain carries TRBV18 and TRBJ2-3; TRBD1 matches at 9 bases. Losses at the gene ends were 6 bases for V and 4 bases for J; bases not matched to a gene: 8. From germline, CDR1 is KGHSH and CDR2 LQKENI. The CDR3 length is 15 residues.

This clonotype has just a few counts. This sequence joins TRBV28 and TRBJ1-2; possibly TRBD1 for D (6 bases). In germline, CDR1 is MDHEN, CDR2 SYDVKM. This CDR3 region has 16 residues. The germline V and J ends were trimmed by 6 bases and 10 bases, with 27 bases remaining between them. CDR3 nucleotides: TGTGCCAGCAGCCGTTACGGGGGCAGGGCCCTTGATGACTACACCTTC. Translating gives CASSRYGGRALDDYTF.

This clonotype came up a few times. The CDR3 DNA is TGTGCCAGCAGCTTGGATTGGAGAGGGGTGATTAAAGATACGCAGTATTTT. Its protein is CASSLDWRGVIKDTQYF. The chain has TRBV11-1 and TRBJ2-3; D tentatively fits TRBD1 or TRBD2 (5 bases each). This CDR3 is built from 17 residues. The germline V and J ends were trimmed by 3 bases and 5 bases, with 21 bases remaining between them. Germline V gene sequence: CDR1 SGHAT, CDR2 FQDESV (reference sequence).

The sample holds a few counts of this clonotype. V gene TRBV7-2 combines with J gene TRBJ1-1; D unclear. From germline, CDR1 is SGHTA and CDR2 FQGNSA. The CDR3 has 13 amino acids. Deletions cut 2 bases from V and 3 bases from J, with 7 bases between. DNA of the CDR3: TGTGCCAGCAGCTTATGGCAGCACACTGAAGCTTTCTTT. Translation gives CASSLWQHTEAFF.

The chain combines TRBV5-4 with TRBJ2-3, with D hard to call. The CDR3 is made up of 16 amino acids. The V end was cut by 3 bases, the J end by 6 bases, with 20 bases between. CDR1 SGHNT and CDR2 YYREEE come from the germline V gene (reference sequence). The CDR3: CASSYSRAKGGDTQYF. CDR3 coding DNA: TGTGCCAGCAGCTACTCCCGGGCTAAAGGTGGGGATACGCAGTATTTT.

The CDR3 DNA reads as TGTGCCAGCAGTAACGGACAGGTCTCCTACGAGCAGTACTTC. Protein sequence: CASSNGQVSYEQYF. This sequence joins TRBV27 and TRBJ2-7, with 7 bases that match TRBD1. The CDR3 is 14 residues long. Trimming took 5 bases from V and 0 from J; bases not matched to a gene: 4. CDR1 and CDR2 from the germline V gene are MNHEY and SMNVEV (reference sequence).

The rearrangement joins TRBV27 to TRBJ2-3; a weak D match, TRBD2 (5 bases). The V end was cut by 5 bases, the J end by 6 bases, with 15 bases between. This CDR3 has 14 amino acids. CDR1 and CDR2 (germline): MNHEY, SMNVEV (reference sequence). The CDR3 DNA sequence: TGTGCCAGCAGTACGACTTCCCGGGGTGATACGCAGTATTTT. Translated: CASSTTSRGDTQYF.

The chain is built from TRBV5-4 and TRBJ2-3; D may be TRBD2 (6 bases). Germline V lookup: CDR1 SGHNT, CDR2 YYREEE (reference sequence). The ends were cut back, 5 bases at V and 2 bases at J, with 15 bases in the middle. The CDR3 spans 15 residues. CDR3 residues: CASRDRESFTDTQYF. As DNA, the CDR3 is TGTGCCAGCAGGGACCGGGAGTCCTTCACAGATACGCAGTATTTT.

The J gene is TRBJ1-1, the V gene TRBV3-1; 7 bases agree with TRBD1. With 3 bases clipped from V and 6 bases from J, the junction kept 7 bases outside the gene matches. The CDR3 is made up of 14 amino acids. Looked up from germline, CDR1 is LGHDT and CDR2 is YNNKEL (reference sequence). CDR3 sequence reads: CASSHLQGHAEAFF. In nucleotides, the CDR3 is TGTGCCAGCAGCCACCTACAGGGGCACGCTGAAGCTTTCTTT.

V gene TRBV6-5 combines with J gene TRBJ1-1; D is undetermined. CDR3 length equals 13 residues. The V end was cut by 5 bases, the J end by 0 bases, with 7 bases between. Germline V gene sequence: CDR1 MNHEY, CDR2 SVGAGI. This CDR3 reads CASSRPMNTEAFF. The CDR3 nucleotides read TGTGCCAGCAGTCGGCCTATGAACACTGAAGCTTTCTTT.

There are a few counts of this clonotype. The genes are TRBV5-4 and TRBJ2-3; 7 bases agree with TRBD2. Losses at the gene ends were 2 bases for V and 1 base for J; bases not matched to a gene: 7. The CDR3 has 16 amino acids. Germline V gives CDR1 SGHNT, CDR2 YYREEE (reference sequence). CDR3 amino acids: CASSLWERGGTDTQYF. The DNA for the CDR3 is TGTGCCAGCAGCTTATGGGAACGGGGGGGCACAGATACGCAGTATTTT.

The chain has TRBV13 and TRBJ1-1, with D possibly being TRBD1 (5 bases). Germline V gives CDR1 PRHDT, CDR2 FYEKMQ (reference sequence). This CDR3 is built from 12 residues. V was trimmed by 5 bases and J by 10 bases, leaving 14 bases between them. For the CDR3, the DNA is TGTGCCAGCAGCGTGGGACCGACCGGAGCTTTCTTT. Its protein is CASSVGPTGAFF. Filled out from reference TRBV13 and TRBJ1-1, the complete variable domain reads AAGVIQSPRHLIKEKRETATLKCYPIPRHDTVYWYQQGPGQDPQFLISFYEKMQSDKGSIPDRFSAQQFSDYHSELNMSSLELGDSALYFCASSVGPTGAFFGQGTRLTVV.

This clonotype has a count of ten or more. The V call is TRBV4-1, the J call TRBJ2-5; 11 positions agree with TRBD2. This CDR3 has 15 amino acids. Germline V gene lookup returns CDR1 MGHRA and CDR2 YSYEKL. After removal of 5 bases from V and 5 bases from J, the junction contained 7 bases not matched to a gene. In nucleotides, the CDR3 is TGCGCCAGCAGCTATAGCGGGGGGGCCGGGGAGACCCAGTACTTC. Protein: CASSYSGGAGETQYF.

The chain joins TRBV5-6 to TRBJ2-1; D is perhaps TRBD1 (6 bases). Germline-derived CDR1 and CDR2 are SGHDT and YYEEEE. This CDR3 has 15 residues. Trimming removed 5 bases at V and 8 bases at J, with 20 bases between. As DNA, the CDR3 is TGTGCCAGCAGTGATCCGGTGACAGGTTATGATGAGCAGTTCTTC. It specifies CASSDPVTGYDEQFF.

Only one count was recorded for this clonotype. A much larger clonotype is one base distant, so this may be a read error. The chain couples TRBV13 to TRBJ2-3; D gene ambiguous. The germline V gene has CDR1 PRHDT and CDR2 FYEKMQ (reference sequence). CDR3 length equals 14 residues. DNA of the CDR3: TGTGCCAGCAGCCCGAGATTAGTCCCAGATACGCGGTATTTT. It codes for CASSPRLVPDTRYF.

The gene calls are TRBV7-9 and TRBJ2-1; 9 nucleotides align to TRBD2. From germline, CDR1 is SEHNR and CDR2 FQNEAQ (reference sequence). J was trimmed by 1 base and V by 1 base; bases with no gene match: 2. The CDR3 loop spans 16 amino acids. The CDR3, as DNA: TGTGCCAGCAGCTTAGGGGGACTAGCATCCTACAATGAGCAGTTCTTC. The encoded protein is CASSLGGLASYNEQFF.

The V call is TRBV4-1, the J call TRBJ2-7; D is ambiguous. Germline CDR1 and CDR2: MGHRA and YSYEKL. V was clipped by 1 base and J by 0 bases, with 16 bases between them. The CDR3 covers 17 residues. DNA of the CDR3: TGCGCCAGCAGCCAAGGGCGCCCCTCCATTAGCTCCTACGAGCAGTACTTC. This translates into CASSQGRPSISSYEQYF.

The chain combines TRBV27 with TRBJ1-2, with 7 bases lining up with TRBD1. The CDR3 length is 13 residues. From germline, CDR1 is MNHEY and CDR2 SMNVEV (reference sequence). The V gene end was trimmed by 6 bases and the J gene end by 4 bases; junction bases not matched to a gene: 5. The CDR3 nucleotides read TGTGCCAGCAGCTACGGACAGGCCTATGGCTACACCTTC. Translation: CASSYGQAYGYTF.

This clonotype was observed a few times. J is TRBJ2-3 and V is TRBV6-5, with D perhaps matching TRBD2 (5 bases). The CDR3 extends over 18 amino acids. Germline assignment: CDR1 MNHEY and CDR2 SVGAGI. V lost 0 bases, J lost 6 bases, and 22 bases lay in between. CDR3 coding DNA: TGTGCCAGCAGTTACTCCCCTCCGTTAGGAGGTGCGATGGATACGCAGTATTTT. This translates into CASSYSPPLGGAMDTQYF.

Written as DNA, the CDR3 is TGTGCCAGCAGCTTTCCGTTGTGGATGATTTATCAGCCCCAGCATTTT. This sequence encodes CASSFPLWMIYQPQHF. The chain recombines TRBV5-6 with TRBJ1-5; D is unresolved. The V gene's germline CDR1 is SGHDT and CDR2 YYEEEE. Trimming left V 2 bases short and J 5 bases short, with 17 bases between. This CDR3 has 16 residues.

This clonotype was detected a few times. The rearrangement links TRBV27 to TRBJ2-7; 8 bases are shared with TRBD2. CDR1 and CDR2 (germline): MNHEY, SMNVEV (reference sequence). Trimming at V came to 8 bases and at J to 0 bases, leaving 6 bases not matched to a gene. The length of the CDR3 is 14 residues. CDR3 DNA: TGTGCCAGCGGACGTAGCGGGACCTCCTACGAGCAGTACTTC. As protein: CASGRSGTSYEQYF.

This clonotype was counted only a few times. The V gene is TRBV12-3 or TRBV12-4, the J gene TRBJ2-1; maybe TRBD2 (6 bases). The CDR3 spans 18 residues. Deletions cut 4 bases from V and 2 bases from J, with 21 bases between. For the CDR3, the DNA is TGTGCCAGCAGTTCCCCCGGTCGGGACTTTTTTCCCTACAATGAGCAGTTCTTC. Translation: CASSSPGRDFFPYNEQFF.

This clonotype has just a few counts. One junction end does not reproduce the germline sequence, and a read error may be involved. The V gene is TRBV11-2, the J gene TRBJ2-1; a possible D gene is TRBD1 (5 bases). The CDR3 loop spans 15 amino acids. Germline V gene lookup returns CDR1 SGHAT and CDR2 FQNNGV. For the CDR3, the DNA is TGTGCCAGCAGCTTAGATCCAGGGTCCTTCAATGAGCAGTTCTTC. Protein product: CASSLDPGSFNEQFF.